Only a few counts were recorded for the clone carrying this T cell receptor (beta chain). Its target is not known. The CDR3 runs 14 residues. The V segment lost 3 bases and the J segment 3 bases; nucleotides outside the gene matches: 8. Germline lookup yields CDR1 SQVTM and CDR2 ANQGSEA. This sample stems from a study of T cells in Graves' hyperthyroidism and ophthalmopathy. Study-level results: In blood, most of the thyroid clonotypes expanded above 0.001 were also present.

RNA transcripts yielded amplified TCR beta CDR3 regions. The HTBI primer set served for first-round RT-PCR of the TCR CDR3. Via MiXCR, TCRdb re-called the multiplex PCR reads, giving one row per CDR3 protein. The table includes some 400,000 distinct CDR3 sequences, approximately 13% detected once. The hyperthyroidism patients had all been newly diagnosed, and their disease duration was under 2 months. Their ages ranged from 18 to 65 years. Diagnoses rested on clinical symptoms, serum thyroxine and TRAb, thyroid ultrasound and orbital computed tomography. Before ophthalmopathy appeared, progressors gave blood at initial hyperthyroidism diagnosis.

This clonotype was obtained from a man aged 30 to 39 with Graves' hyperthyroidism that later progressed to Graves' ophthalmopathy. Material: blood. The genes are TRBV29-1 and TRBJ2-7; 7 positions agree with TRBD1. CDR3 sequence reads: CSVEFGDRVYEQYF. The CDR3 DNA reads TGCAGCGTTGAGTTTGGGGACAGAGTCTACGAGCAGTACTTC.